A selection of T cell receptor beta chains follows, all from one sample in a study of cytomegalovirus exposure and HLA in healthy donors. Clones were read by immunoSEQ multiplex PCR, and TCRdb kept only the in-frame ones, dropping some. Among about 100,000 clones listed, 65% to 90% were seen once. The sequencing input was PBMCs. Receptors originate from a woman aged 18-29 years in good health and CMV-seronegative. Both conserved end residues are part of each CDR3. A D gene is named only where the DNA matches it firmly. Where a row states a size, it is once, few, many or the class of an expanded clone; other rows omit it.

j_call,d_call,clone_size,v_call,cdr3_aa,cdr3_nt
TRBJ2-7,-,-,TRBV7-2,CASSLIAENYEQYF,TGTGCCAGCAGCTTAATAGCGGAGAATTACGAGCAGTACTTC
TRBJ2-3,-,-,TRBV9,CASSVRDSSTDTQYF,TGTGCCAGCAGCGTGCGGGACTCCTCCACAGATACGCAGTATTTT
TRBJ1-1,-,-,TRBV10-3,CAISGGSDTEAFF,TGTGCCATCAGTGGGGGTAGCGACACTGAAGCTTTCTTT
TRBJ2-7,-,-,TRBV2,CASSGTRSGVDYEQYF,TGTGCCAGCAGTGGAACCAGGTCCGGGGTAGACTACGAGCAGTACTTC
TRBJ2-2,TRBD1,-,TRBV4-2,CASSQVTARGQVELFF,TGTGCCAGCAGCCAAGTGACAGCCAGGGGGCAAGTGGAGCTGTTTTTT
TRBJ2-1,-,-,TRBV13,CASSLGLNEQFF,TGTGCCAGCAGCTTAGGCCTAAATGAGCAGTTCTTC
TRBJ2-5,TRBD2,few,TRBV4-1,CASSPGTTLLQETQYF,TGCGCCAGCAGCCCCGGGACTACCCTTCTCCAAGAGACCCAGTACTTC
TRBJ1-3,-,few,TRBV6-1,CASSERGHSGNTIYF,TGTGCCAGCAGTGAAAGGGGCCACTCTGGAAACACCATATATTTT
TRBJ1-2,-,-,TRBV2,CASIFSKPGGYTF,TGTGCCAGCATCTTTTCAAAACCGGGTGGCTACACCTTC
TRBJ1-5,-,-,TRBV6-5,CASSYSMRNSNQPQHF,TGTGCCAGCAGTTACTCGATGCGTAATAGCAATCAGCCCCAGCATTTT
TRBJ2-1,TRBD2,-,TRBV10-3,CAISGLAELSYNEQFF,TGTGCCATCAGTGGACTAGCGGAGCTCTCCTACAATGAGCAGTTCTTC
TRBJ1-1,-,-,TRBV5-1,CASSLVGGNTEAFF,TGCGCCAGCAGCTTGGTCGGGGGGAACACTGAAGCTTTCTTT
TRBJ1-2,-,-,TRBV18,CASSLSQENYGYTF,TGTGCCAGCTCACTAAGCCAGGAAAACTATGGCTACACCTTC
TRBJ2-2,TRBD2,-,TRBV7-6,CASSLLRSGMNTGELFF,TGTGCCAGCAGCTTACTCCGTAGCGGGATGAACACCGGGGAGCTGTTTTTT
TRBJ2-1,-,-,TRBV23-1,CASSQSTIRVSYNEQFF,TGCGCCAGCAGTCAATCGACGATCAGGGTCTCCTACAATGAGCAGTTCTTC
TRBJ1-2,-,-,TRBV29-1,CSGEEDYGYTF,TGCAGCGGAGAGGAGGACTATGGCTACACCTTC
TRBJ2-7,-,-,TRBV2,CASSGPGAAYEQYF,TGTGCCAGCAGTGGCCCAGGCGCTGCCTACGAGCAGTACTTC
TRBJ2-7,-,-,TRBV7-6,CASSLGRTYEQYF,TGTGCCAGCAGCTTGGGCCGAACCTACGAGCAGTACTTC
TRBJ2-7,TRBD1,-,TRBV4-1,CASSHAGDREPYEQYF,TGCGCCAGCAGCCACGCCGGGGACAGGGAGCCCTACGAGCAGTACTTC
TRBJ1-6,-,-,TRBV28,CASMGRAPYNSPLHF,TGTGCCAGCATGGGCAGGGCACCCTATAATTCACCCCTCCACTTT
TRBJ2-1,TRBD2,-,TRBV5-4,CASSLRAGGPDEQFF,TGTGCCAGCAGCTTGCGGGCGGGGGGGCCCGATGAGCAGTTCTTC
TRBJ2-5,TRBD2,-,TRBV7-2,CASTRSGGETQYF,TGTGCCAGCACCCGGTCGGGGGGGGAGACCCAGTACTTC
TRBJ1-2,TRBD1,-,TRBV7-2,CASSQGQGVVYGYTF,TGTGCCAGCAGCCAAGGACAGGGCGTCGTCTATGGCTACACCTTC
TRBJ1-5,-,-,TRBV7-6,CASSLASYGNQPQHF,TGTGCCAGCAGCTTAGCCAGTTACGGCAATCAGCCCCAGCATTTT
TRBJ2-1,-,-,TRBV11-3,CASSFRLGTYNEQFF,TGTGCCAGCAGCTTCAGGCTCGGGACTTACAATGAGCAGTTCTTC
TRBJ1-1,TRBD1,-,TRBV5-1,CASSFRQGGSDTEAFF,TGCGCCAGCAGCTTTAGACAGGGAGGTTCTGACACTGAAGCTTTCTTT
TRBJ1-2,TRBD1,-,TRBV6-6,CASSYIQGNYGYTF,TGTGCCAGCAGTTATATACAGGGGAACTATGGCTACACCTTC
TRBJ2-3,TRBD1,-,TRBV6-1,CASNDGQAADTQYF,TGTGCCAGCAATGACGGACAGGCGGCAGATACGCAGTATTTT
TRBJ2-1,-,-,TRBV7-6,CASRPIHGGAYNEQFF,TGTGCCAGCAGACCGATCCACGGAGGCGCCTACAATGAGCAGTTCTTC
TRBJ1-1,-,-,TRBV6-5,CASNDILYTEAFF,TGTGCCAGCAATGACATTCTGTACACTGAAGCTTTCTTT
TRBJ2-5,-,-,TRBV7-6,CASSSGETQYF,TGTGCCAGCAGCTCGGGGGAGACCCAGTACTTC
TRBJ2-7,-,-,TRBV5-1,CASSARQPQTVYEQYF,TGCGCCAGCAGCGCGAGACAGCCCCAGACCGTCTACGAGCAGTACTTC
TRBJ1-4,TRBD1,once,TRBV18,CASSPRGQGINEKLFF,TGTGCCAGCTCACCTCGAGGACAGGGGATTAATGAAAAACTGTTTTTT
TRBJ1-2,TRBD1,-,TRBV7-2,CASSLDMTGGLNYGYTF,TGTGCCAGCAGCTTAGACATGACAGGGGGGTTAAACTATGGCTACACCTTC
TRBJ2-7,-,many,TRBV10-1,CASSDQRSYEQYF,TGCGCCAGCAGTGACCAGCGGTCCTACGAGCAGTACTTC
TRBJ2-7,-,-,TRBV4-3,CASSQEGGPGGHSYEQYF,TGCGCCAGCAGCCAAGAAGGGGGCCCGGGGGGGCATTCCTACGAGCAGTACTTC
TRBJ2-1,-,-,TRBV21-1,CASSKEVRLAGSSSYNEQFF,TGTGCCAGCAGCAAAGAGGTGAGACTAGCGGGATCGAGCTCCTACAATGAGCAGTTCTTC
TRBJ2-7,TRBD2,-,TRBV4-1,CASSQGPGEGYEQYF,TGCGCCAGCAGCCAGGGGCCTGGGGAGGGCTACGAGCAGTACTTC
TRBJ2-5,-,-,TRBV18,CASSPALLEETQYF,TGTGCCAGCTCACCAGCCCTCCTAGAGGAGACCCAGTACTTC
TRBJ1-4,-,-,TRBV7-8,CASSSPIEKNEKLFF,TGTGCCAGCAGCTCCCCTATCGAAAAGAATGAAAAACTGTTTTTT
TRBJ1-3,-,-,TRBV7-6,CASSKEGRWDTIYF,TGTGCCAGCAGCAAAGAGGGCAGGTGGGACACCATATATTTT
TRBJ2-7,-,once,TRBV4-3,CASSRKGGSYEQYF,TGCGCCAGCAGCCGCAAAGGAGGCTCCTACGAGCAGTACTTC